A single T cell receptor beta chain is shown here with its context. The CDR3 runs 20 residues. Germline V gene data show CDR1 as SGHRS and CDR2 as YFSETQ. Losses at the gene ends were 0 bases for V and 1 base for J; bases not matched to a gene: 11. The data stem from a study of blood T cell repertoires in COVID-19. Background on the study: T cells, B-cell-depleted T cells, or PBMCs supplied cDNA or gDNA.

Repertoires were generated with immunoSEQ multiplex PCR, while TCRdb's copy carries only in-frame clones and drops some. The sample shows some 70,000 clones, more than 75% of them seen only once. What was sequenced was peripheral blood. The clonotype comes from a man aged 50-60 years with active COVID-19. The chain uses TRBV5-1 and TRBJ2-3, with 13 bases identical to TRBD2. The DNA of the CDR3 is TGCGCCAGCAGCTTGGGGCCTACTAGCGGGAGGGCCCCGGGCACAGATACGCAGTATTTT. The encoded protein is CASSLGPTSGRAPGTDTQYF.